This T cell receptor (beta chain) was captured by sequencing in a study of T cells in Graves' hyperthyroidism and ophthalmopathy. Trimming pared 6 bases from V and 4 bases from J, leaving 12 bases between. The CDR3 contains 14 residues. Per germline, CDR1 LGHDT and CDR2 YNNKEL (reference sequence). The investigators amplified TCR beta CDR3 regions from RNA transcripts. Initially, a first-round RT-PCR of the TCR CDR3 employed the HTBI primer set. TCRdb analysed the multiplex PCR reads with MiXCR anew, one entry per CDR3 protein. The repertoire includes 450,000 to 600,000 distinct CDR3 sequences, around 15% of them detected once, and 14% sits in the top ten. This clonotype was seen repeatedly, ten times or more.

This chain joins TRBV3-1 and TRBJ2-2, with D possibly TRBD2 on 6 matching bases. Input material: blood. This receptor was identified in a middle-aged woman with Graves' hyperthyroidism. Written as DNA, the CDR3 is TGTGCCAGCAGAGATAGCGGTACCACCGGGGAGCTGTTTTTT. Translation: CASRDSGTTGELFF.